The TCR beta chain under discussion was sequenced for a study of monozygotic twins with inflammatory bowel disease. Germline values: CDR1 MNHEY, CDR2 SVGEGT. This CDR3 has 13 amino acids. TCRdb reprocessed the 5' RACE reads; each CDR3 protein has one entry and no DNA is given. This sample's table has roughly 200,000 distinct CDR3 sequences. Unfractionated whole blood yielded total RNA, and T cells were not sorted. This sequence joins TRBV6-2 or TRBV6-3 and TRBJ2-3. The source material was blood. The sequence derives from a human donor with ulcerative colitis or Crohn's disease, or a healthy co-twin of an affected twin (not recorded which). The CDR3 loop reads CASSYSSTDTQYF.